This T cell receptor (beta chain) is from a study of blood T cell repertoires in COVID-19. Study in general: Material from acute and convalescent COVID-19 was sourced from the United States, Italy and Spain. PBMCs, B-cell-depleted T cells, or T cells provided the cDNA or gDNA that made up the material.

The CDR3 contains 12 residues. V lost 6 bases and J lost 4, with 8 bases in between. Germline CDR1 reads SGHTA; CDR2 reads FQGNSA. In the source study's methods: Reference gene primer amplification yielded estimated nucleated cell counts. Repertoires were generated with immunoSEQ multiplex PCR, while TCRdb's copy carries only in-frame clones and drops some. That table is the source of V, J and clone size, and D and trimming were worked out from the DNA. The profile shows tens of thousands of clones, around 80% of them singletons. The gene calls are TRBV7-2 and TRBJ2-3; D is perhaps TRBD2 (5 bases). The receptor was derived from a human donor in a cohort sampled during active or convalescent COVID-19. The sequencing sample was made of peripheral blood. CDR3 coding DNA: TGTGCCAGCAGACCGGAGGCAGATACGCAGTATTTT. Protein: CASRPEADTQYF.